Below are 6 T cell receptor beta chains sequenced from a single sample in a study of cytomegalovirus exposure and HLA in healthy donors. The assay was immunoSEQ multiplex PCR, and TCRdb's table has in-frame clones only and misses some. Of some 150,000 clones listed, nearly 90% are singletons. The material sequenced was PBMCs. These receptors were obtained from a woman younger than 35 in good health and CMV-seropositive.

The CDR3 is CAWSARTNEKLFF. CDR3 nucleotides: TGTGCCTGGAGTGCACGGACTAATGAAAAACTGTTTTTT. The chain carries TRBV30 and TRBJ1-4; D gene unclear. Trimming shortened V by 1 base and J by 2 bases, and 5 bases separated the two germline ends. This CDR3 spans 13 amino acids. Germline CDR1 GTSNPN, CDR2 SVGIG (reference sequence).

The chain has TRBV11-1 and TRBJ2-7; possibly TRBD2 for D (6 bases). Germline V gene sequence: CDR1 SGHAT, CDR2 FQDESV (reference sequence). The ends were cut back, 1 base at V and 2 bases at J, with 9 bases in the middle. This CDR3 has 14 residues. CDR3 nucleotide sequence: TGTGCCAGCAGCTTAGGTGGGGGGACCTACGAGCAGTACTTC. Its translation is CASSLGGGTYEQYF. Looking up the rest from reference TRBV11-1 and TRBJ2-7 gives the full variable domain: EAEVAQSPRYKITEKSQAVAFWCDPISGHATLYWYRQILGQGPELLVQFQDESVVDDSQLPKDRFSAERLKGVDSTLKIQPAELGDSAMYLCASSLGGGTYEQYFGPGTRLTVT.

The rearrangement links TRBV28 to TRBJ1-1; D call uncertain. Germline V CDR1 and CDR2: MDHEN, SYDVKM. Trimming took off 8 bases at V and 3 bases at J, with 13 bases between the two ends. The CDR3 length is 13 residues. The CDR3 DNA is TGTGCCAGCCTGAAGAACAGATACACTGAAGCTTTCTTT. It encodes CASLKNRYTEAFF.

The CDR3 spells CATVRGALAEQFF. Here the CDR3 DNA reads TGTGCCACAGTCCGGGGGGCCTTAGCCGAGCAGTTCTTC. V is TRBV2 and J is TRBJ2-1, with D possibly TRBD2 on 7 matching bases. The CDR3 extends over 13 amino acids. Deletions cut 10 bases from V and 10 bases from J, with 20 bases between. The germline CDR1 and CDR2 sequences are SNHLY and FYNNEI.

This clone was observed once. The J gene is TRBJ1-1, the V gene TRBV21-1; the table gives TRBD1 as D, unverified against the DNA. TRBV21-1 is annotated as a pseudogene. The CDR3 length is 14 residues. In nucleotides, the CDR3 is TGTGCCAGCAGCAAGACAGGGGCGAACACTGAAGCTTTCTTT. Protein sequence: CASSKTGANTEAFF.

The V gene is TRBV28, the J gene TRBJ2-7; no firm D call. The CDR3 length is 13 residues. The germline V gene has CDR1 MDHEN and CDR2 SYDVKM. The V gene lost 2 bases and the J gene lost 2 bases, with 7 bases spanning the gap. The CDR3 coding sequence is TGTGCCAGCAGTTTAGGGCCAACCTACGAGCAGTACTTC. Its translation is CASSLGPTYEQYF.